This T cell receptor beta chain was captured in a study of CD8 T cells in ankylosing spondylitis (dated by TCRdb to about 2017). Concerning the study at large: To find TCR variants linked to disease, the study profiled T cell receptor beta repertoires in ankylosing spondylitis patients and healthy donors. The full study cohort comprised 25 or so ankylosing spondylitis patients and roughly 110 healthy donors. Samples of peripheral blood were taken, and for ankylosing spondylitis patients, synovial fluid was collected as well.

The sequencer listed for this sample is Illumina HiSeq 2500. TCR beta libraries were prepared by quantitative 5'-RACE with molecular barcodes. The original methods were these. A new computational method, built on a probabilistic model of VDJ rearrangement, was used to identify disease-linked TCR variants. Starting from the raw public reads, TCRdb applied fastp trimming at Q25, assembled clones with MiXCR and retained in-frame beta chains. One record per CDR3 amino acid sequence lists the most common genes and DNA. For this entry, the V and J calls and clone size follow TCRdb and not the study's own pipeline. Across this sample there are 500,000 to 550,000 distinct CDR3 sequences, with roughly 12% seen only once. Clones ranked in the top ten supply 6.5% to 7% of the sample. What the research found in general, with its limitations: A TCR beta motif made up of several highly homologous amino acid variants appeared to be characteristic of blood from ankylosing spondylitis patients. Some TCR beta motif variants had previously been reported in synovial fluid and blood of reactive arthritis patients, which suggested common disease-initiation mechanisms. Significant enrichment of the disease-linked clones was reported in matched synovial fluid samples from ankylosing spondylitis patients. In peripheral blood, the disease-linked clones were found at relatively low frequencies and had a CD8+ phenotype.

The CDR3, cysteine through phenylalanine, is 14 amino acids long. The only DNA kept is the CDR3, 42 bases in frame from the first base. V is pared back by 3 bases and J by 4 bases, with 11 bases lying between the germline termini. This clonotype has only a few counts. Its antigen is not yet known. No much larger clone exists at a distance of one base, and base qualities are not known. The sequenced sample consisted of blood, either unsorted or a sorted T cell fraction (not recorded which). The receptor's source is a male donor with ankylosing spondylitis. The chain links TRBV12-3 or TRBV12-4 with TRBJ2-3; the D gene assignment is ambiguous. The base sequence is TGTGCCAGCAGTTTTCCCGAAAATGCAGATACGCAGTATTTT. It codes for CASSFPENADTQYF.